These 18 T cell receptor beta chains were all obtained from the same sample, sequenced in a study of T-cell reconstitution after alpha-beta-depleted transplantation in children. The TCRbeta library was prepared with unique molecular identifiers. MiXCR, run by TCRdb on the PCR reads, gives a single entry per CDR3 protein. Here the sample spans over 550,000 distinct CDR3 sequences, more than 9% being singletons. This sample comprised PBMCs from the stem cell graft donor, obtained from the stem cell graft. The receptors come from a human donor who donated a stem cell graft to a child with acute myeloid leukemia.

This clonotype has only a few counts. The genes are TRBV7-2 and TRBJ2-3, with D perhaps matching TRBD1 or TRBD2 (5 bases each). V gave up 4 bases and J gave up 0 bases, with 11 bases separating them. Germline V CDR1 and CDR2: SGHTA, FQGNSA. The CDR3 spans 15 residues. The DNA for the CDR3 is TGTGCCAGCAGCTGGGACGGTCGAAGCACAGATACGCAGTATTTT. This translates into CASSWDGRSTDTQYF.

This clonotype has ten or more counts. CDR3 coding DNA: TGTGCCAGCAGCTTAGAAACGGGGGCCAAAAACATTCAGTACTTC. This encodes CASSLETGAKNIQYF. The gene calls are TRBV7-2 and TRBJ2-4; TRBD2 is a possible D gene (5 bases). Germline V gene sequence: CDR1 SGHTA, CDR2 FQGNSA. V shed 1 base and J shed 1 base, with 8 bases lying between them. The CDR3 consists of 15 residues.

This clonotype was detected ten times or more. This rearrangement joins TRBV27 to TRBJ1-5; D gene ambiguous. CDR3 length: 13 amino acids. V lost 3 bases and J lost 5, with 8 bases in between. CDR1 and CDR2 (germline): MNHEY, SMNVEV (reference sequence). DNA of the CDR3: TGTGCCAGCAGTTTTTCTATTGATCAGCCCCAGCATTTT. Residues: CASSFSIDQPQHF.

The chain is built from TRBV20-1 and TRBJ1-5, with unresolved D. Per germline, CDR1 DFQATT and CDR2 SNEGSKA (reference sequence). Trimming stripped 5 bases from V and 4 bases from J, with 6 bases between. The CDR3 has 11 amino acids. DNA for the CDR3: TGCAGTGCTTACAGAAATCAGCCCCAGCATTTT. This translates into CSAYRNQPQHF.

This clonotype appeared a few times. The rearrangement joins TRBV12-3 or TRBV12-4 to TRBJ1-1; D may be TRBD1 (6 bases). Trimming took off 6 bases at V and 6 bases at J, with 14 bases between the two ends. The CDR3 consists of 13 residues. Written as DNA, the CDR3 is TGTGCCAGCAGGCCAACAGGGACCCCTGAAGCTTTCTTT. This encodes CASRPTGTPEAFF.

CDR3 bases: TGCAGTGCCCCTCAACAGGGGCCCTACGAGCAGTACTTC. It yields the protein CSAPQQGPYEQYF. The gene calls are TRBV20-1 and TRBJ2-7; 7 nucleotides align to TRBD1. The CDR3 extends over 13 amino acids. J gave up 2 bases and V 6 bases, and 7 bases lay outside the gene matches. Germline V lookup: CDR1 DFQATT, CDR2 SNEGSKA (reference sequence).

This clonotype was seen repeatedly, ten times or more. This chain connects TRBV3-1 to TRBJ1-4; no reliable D call. Germline CDR1 reads LGHDT; CDR2 reads YNNKEL (reference sequence). The CDR3 extends over 14 amino acids. The V end was cut by 4 bases, the J end by 1 base, with 7 bases between. The CDR3 region is CASSRSGTNEKLFF. The CDR3 nucleotides are TGTGCCAGCAGCCGCAGCGGAACTAATGAAAAACTGTTTTTT.

This clonotype was recorded at least ten times. The V call is TRBV27, the J call TRBJ2-1; tentative D call: TRBD2 (5 bases). Germline values: CDR1 MNHEY, CDR2 SMNVEV (reference sequence). Trimming pared 0 bases from V and 8 bases from J, leaving 5 bases between. CDR3 length: 12 amino acids. CDR3 residues: CASSLSGDEQFF. The CDR3, as DNA: TGTGCCAGCAGTTTATCGGGAGATGAGCAGTTCTTC.

Ten or more counts support this clonotype. The chain has TRBV27 and TRBJ2-3; TRBD2 agrees at 8 bases. CDR3 length equals 16 residues. Germline CDR1 is MNHEY and CDR2 is SMNVEV (reference sequence). V shed 3 bases, J shed 0 bases, and the junction held 5 bases outside the gene matches. CDR3 in DNA: TGTGCCAGCAGTTTCCCTAGCGGGCGTAGCACAGATACGCAGTATTTT. It translates to CASSFPSGRSTDTQYF.

The V call is TRBV29-1, the J call TRBJ1-1, with a weak D call TRBD1 (5 bases). The germline CDR1 and CDR2 sequences are SQVTM and ANQGSEA. Trimming stripped 3 bases from V and 3 bases from J, with 11 bases between. There are 13 residues in the CDR3. CDR3 protein: CSVDQGLDTEAFF. CDR3 DNA sequence: TGCAGCGTTGATCAGGGATTGGACACTGAAGCTTTCTTT.

This clonotype was picked up many times. The chain links TRBV5-1 to TRBJ2-6; TRBD2 is a possible D gene (6 bases). Per the germline V gene, CDR1 is SGHRS and CDR2 is YFSETQ. CDR3 length equals 16 residues. V was shortened by 0 bases and J by 0 bases, with 7 bases between the two germline ends. CDR3 loop: CASSLGGNSGANVLTF. The CDR3, as DNA: TGCGCCAGCAGCTTGGGCGGGAACTCTGGGGCCAACGTCCTGACTTTC. The whole variable domain, remainder taken from reference TRBV5-1 and TRBJ2-6, is KAGVTQTPRYLIKTRGQQVTLSCSPISGHRSVSWYQQTPGQGLQFLFEYFSETQRNKGNFPGRFSGRQFSNSRSEMNVSTLELGDSALYLCASSLGGNSGANVLTFGAGSRLTVL.

The genes are TRBV30 and TRBJ2-7, with 10 positions matching TRBD1. V shed 0 bases, J shed 4 bases, and the junction held 3 bases outside the gene matches. Germline CDR1 is GTSNPN and CDR2 is SVGIG (reference sequence). CDR3 length: 14 amino acids. The CDR3 is CAWSVGTGVYEQYF. As DNA, the CDR3 is TGTGCCTGGAGTGTGGGGACAGGGGTATACGAGCAGTACTTC.

This clonotype turned up a few times. The V gene is TRBV6-2 or TRBV6-3, the J gene TRBJ2-3; 11 positions match TRBD2. CDR1 and CDR2 from the germline V gene are MNHEY and SVGEGT. With V trimmed by 0 bases and J by 3 bases, 5 bases remained unmatched. The CDR3 contains 17 residues. CDR3 region: CASSYSPTSGATDTQYF. DNA for the CDR3: TGTGCCAGCAGTTACTCGCCGACTAGCGGGGCTACAGATACGCAGTATTTT.

The chain couples TRBV12-3 or TRBV12-4 to TRBJ2-7; no reliable D call. The CDR3 extends over 11 amino acids. V shed 6 bases and J shed 6 bases, with 9 bases lying between them. CDR3 coding DNA: TGTGCCAGCAGCCGGAAGATCGAGCAGTACTTC. Translation: CASSRKIEQYF.

The chain uses TRBV6-4 and TRBJ1-5; D remains unclear. Germline V gene data show CDR1 as MRHNA and CDR2 as SNTAGT. V dropped 0 bases and J dropped 4 bases, with 4 bases sitting between them. The CDR3 sequence is 13 residues long. This chain's CDR3 is CASSDSANQPQHF. In DNA form, the CDR3 reads TGTGCCAGCAGTGACTCCGCGAATCAGCCCCAGCATTTT.

The chain uses TRBV5-5 and TRBJ2-3; a weak D match, TRBD1 (6 bases). CDR1 and CDR2 from the germline V gene are SGHKS and YYEKEE (reference sequence). Trimming removed 4 bases from V and 2 bases from J, with 14 bases in between. This CDR3 has 15 residues. In DNA, the CDR3 is TGTGCCAGCAGCGCCCGGGACACCTACACAGATACGCAGTATTTT. The encoded protein is CASSARDTYTDTQYF.

The J gene is TRBJ2-1, the V gene TRBV5-6; 9 bases line up with TRBD1. CDR3 length: 17 residues. Germline V CDR1 and CDR2: SGHDT, YYEEEE. The J segment lost 2 bases and the V segment lost 4 bases, leaving 10 bases of the junction unmatched. CDR3 region: CASSHIPGQGPYNEQFF. CDR3 nucleotides: TGTGCCAGCAGCCACATCCCGGGACAGGGACCCTACAATGAGCAGTTCTTC.

In its sample, this clonotype was seen many times. The chain employs TRBV7-8 and TRBJ2-3, with D possibly matching TRBD2 (7 bases). The CDR3 has 15 residues. V dropped 5 bases and J dropped 6 bases, with 18 bases sitting between them. Germline CDR1 and CDR2: SGHVS and FQNEAQ. The CDR3 DNA sequence: TGTGCCAGCAGCCGAGGGGGGGAGGGATTGGATACGCAGTATTTT. Translating gives CASSRGGEGLDTQYF.